Each of the 10 T cell receptor beta chains below was sequenced from the same sample in a study of blood T cells in healthy people across ages (dated by TCRdb to the mid-2010s). The library was obtained by 5' RACE. The sequencing machine was an Illumina HiSeq 2500. A second PCR of roughly 7 to 11 cycles was performed with a sample-barcoded 5' primer and a J-beta primer mix. The raw public reads went through TCRdb reprocessing: fastp at Q25, MiXCR clone calling, in-frame beta chains kept. Every CDR3 protein is listed once, alongside the most common genes and DNA of its rows. This sample has around 900,000 distinct CDR3 sequences in its table, and 51% of those were observed once. The biggest ten clones account for about a fifth of the sample. Sequencing used blood. These TCRs come from a woman aged 60-75 years in good health.

In the case of this clonotype: Just one base apart from a much larger clone, this may be a read error. The CDR3 DNA reads TGCGCCAGCAGCGCGGGGAGCGGGAGGACCTACAATGAGCAGTTCTTC. Its protein is CASSAGSGRTYNEQFF. V and J are TRBV5-1 and TRBJ2-1; 9 bases line up with TRBD2. Trimming took 4 bases from V and 2 from J; bases not matched to a gene: 7. Germline CDR1 SGHRS, CDR2 YFSETQ. The CDR3 covers 16 residues.

V usage is TRBV28 and J usage is TRBJ2-5; perhaps D is TRBD1 or TRBD2 (5 bases each). V lost 4 bases and J 0 bases, leaving 15 bases between the germline ends. The length of the CDR3 is 16 residues. Per the germline V gene, CDR1 is MDHEN and CDR2 is SYDVKM. The CDR3 spells CASSSPMGRNQETQYF. The CDR3 coding sequence is TGTGCCAGCAGTTCGCCTATGGGACGGAACCAAGAGACCCAGTACTTC.

This rearrangement joins TRBV30 to TRBJ2-4; D might be TRBD2 (5 bases). The CDR3 consists of 13 residues. The V and J ends lost 0 bases and 13 bases respectively, with 16 bases between them. Germline V gene data show CDR1 as GTSNPN and CDR2 as SVGIG (reference sequence). The CDR3 loop reads CAWSVSDTYKQYF. In nucleotides, the CDR3 is TGTGCCTGGAGTGTTAGCGACACCTACAAGCAGTACTTC.

In its sample, this clonotype was seen a few times. This chain links TRBV28 with TRBJ2-3, with D unresolved. The CDR3 has 11 residues. Looked up from germline, CDR1 is MDHEN and CDR2 is SYDVKM. The V gene lost 7 bases and the J gene lost 4 bases, with 6 bases spanning the gap. CDR3 region: CASIGPDTQYF. In nucleotides, the CDR3 is TGTGCCAGCATCGGACCAGATACGCAGTATTTT.

This clonotype was seen more than once but under ten times. The rearrangement joins TRBV27 to TRBJ2-3; no definite D call. Trimming cost V 5 bases and J 7 bases, with 19 bases left between them. CDR1 is MNHEY, CDR2 SMNVEV, per germline (reference sequence). This CDR3 spans 15 amino acids. CDR3 residues: CASSPVHEVDNTQYF. DNA of the CDR3: TGTGCCAGCAGTCCCGTCCACGAAGTCGATAATACGCAGTATTTT.

This clonotype has at least ten counts. The junction and the germline gene differ at one end; a read error may be behind it. This chain uses TRBV5-1 with TRBJ2-7; 10 bases align to TRBD1. This CDR3 spans 14 amino acids. The V gene's germline CDR1 is SGHRS and CDR2 YFSETQ. The CDR3 coding sequence is TGTGCCAGCAGCTTAGGGACAGGGGCCTACGAGCAGTACTTC. It is translated as CASSLGTGAYEQYF.

This CDR3 reads CASSLGEYSGTTIYEQYF. In DNA form, the CDR3 reads TGTGCCAGCAGCTTAGGCGAGTACTCCGGGACTACAATCTACGAGCAGTACTTC. The genes are TRBV7-9 and TRBJ2-7, with TRBD2 matching 7 bases. This CDR3 is 18 amino acids long. V lost 1 base and J lost 3; bases outside the gene matches: 15. Germline V CDR1 and CDR2: SEHNR, FQNEAQ (reference sequence).

This chain connects TRBV13 to TRBJ2-1, with D tentatively TRBD2 (7 bases). Germline V gene data show CDR1 as PRHDT and CDR2 as FYEKMQ (reference sequence). V was trimmed by 4 bases and J by 0 bases, leaving 13 bases between them. This CDR3 contains 16 residues. In nucleotides, the CDR3 is TGTGCCAGCAGCTGGGGGGCGGGAGCCTCCTACAATGAGCAGTTCTTC. This gives the protein CASSWGAGASYNEQFF.

CDR3 nucleotides: TGTGCCAGCAGCTTACAGGGACTATACACAGATACGCAGTATTTT. It codes for CASSLQGLYTDTQYF. This chain connects TRBV7-2 to TRBJ2-3; 7 nucleotides agree with TRBD2. V trimming: 2 bases; J trimming: 2 bases; junction bases outside the gene matches: 4. From germline, CDR1 is SGHTA and CDR2 FQGNSA. The length of the CDR3 is 15 residues.

The CDR3 is CSVPTGGTGANVLTF. The CDR3, as DNA: TGCAGCGTTCCGACAGGGGGTACTGGGGCCAACGTCCTGACTTTC. The genes are TRBV29-1 and TRBJ2-6, with 9 nucleotides matching TRBD1. In germline, CDR1 is SQVTM, CDR2 ANQGSEA. The CDR3 has 15 amino acids. J lost 2 bases, V lost 5 bases, and 4 bases had no gene match. The full variable domain, completed using reference TRBV29-1 and TRBJ2-6, is SAVISQKPSRDICQRGTSLTIQCQVDSQVTMMFWYRQQPGQSLTLIATANQGSEATYESGFVIDKFPISRPNLTFSTLTVSNMSPEDSSIYLCSVPTGGTGANVLTFGAGSRLTVL.